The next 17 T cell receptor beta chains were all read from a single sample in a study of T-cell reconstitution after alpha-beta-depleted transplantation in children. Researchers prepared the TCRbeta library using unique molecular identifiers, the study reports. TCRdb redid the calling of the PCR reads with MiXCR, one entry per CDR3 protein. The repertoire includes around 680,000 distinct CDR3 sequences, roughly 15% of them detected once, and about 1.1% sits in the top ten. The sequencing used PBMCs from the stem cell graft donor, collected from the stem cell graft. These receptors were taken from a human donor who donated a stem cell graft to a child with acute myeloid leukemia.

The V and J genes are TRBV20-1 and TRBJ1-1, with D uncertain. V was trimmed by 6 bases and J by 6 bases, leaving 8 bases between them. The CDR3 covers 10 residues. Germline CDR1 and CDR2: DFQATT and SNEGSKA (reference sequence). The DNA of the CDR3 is TGCAGTGCGAGATTCCCTGAAGCTTTCTTT. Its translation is CSARFPEAFF.

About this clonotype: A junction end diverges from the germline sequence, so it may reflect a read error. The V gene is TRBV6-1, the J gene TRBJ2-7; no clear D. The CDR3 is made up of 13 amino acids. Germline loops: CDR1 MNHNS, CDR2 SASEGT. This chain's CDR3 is CASSEDITYDQYF. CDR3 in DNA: TGTGCCAGCAGTGAAGATATTACCTACGACCAGTACTTC.

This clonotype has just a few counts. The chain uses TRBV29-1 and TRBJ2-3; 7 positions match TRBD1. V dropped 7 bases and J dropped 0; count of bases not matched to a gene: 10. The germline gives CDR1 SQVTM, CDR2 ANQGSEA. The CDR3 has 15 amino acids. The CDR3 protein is CSAQPGTVSTDTQYF. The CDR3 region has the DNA TGCAGCGCCCAACCCGGGACAGTTAGCACAGATACGCAGTATTTT.

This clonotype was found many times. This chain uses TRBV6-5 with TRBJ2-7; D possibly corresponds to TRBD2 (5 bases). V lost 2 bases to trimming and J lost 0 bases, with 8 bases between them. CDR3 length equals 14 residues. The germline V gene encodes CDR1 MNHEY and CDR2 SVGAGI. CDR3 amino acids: CASSYKGDSYEQYV. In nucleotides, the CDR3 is TGTGCCAGCAGTTACAAGGGAGACTCCTACGAGCAGTACGTC.

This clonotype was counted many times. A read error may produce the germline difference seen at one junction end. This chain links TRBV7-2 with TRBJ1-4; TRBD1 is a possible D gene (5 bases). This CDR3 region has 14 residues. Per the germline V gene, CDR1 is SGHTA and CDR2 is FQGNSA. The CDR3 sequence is CASSLVRGNGKLFF. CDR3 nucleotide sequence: TGTGCCAGCAGCTTAGTTAGGGGAAATGGAAAACTGTTTTTT.

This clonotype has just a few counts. The CDR3 protein is CASSLGGQGVYGYTF. In DNA, the CDR3 is TGTGCCAGCAGCCTCGGAGGCCAGGGAGTCTATGGCTACACCTTC. The rearrangement uses TRBV28 and TRBJ1-2, with a possible D match to TRBD1 (5 bases). The CDR3 runs 15 residues. Per germline, CDR1 MDHEN and CDR2 SYDVKM. The V gene lost 6 bases and the J gene lost 4 bases, with 18 bases spanning the gap.

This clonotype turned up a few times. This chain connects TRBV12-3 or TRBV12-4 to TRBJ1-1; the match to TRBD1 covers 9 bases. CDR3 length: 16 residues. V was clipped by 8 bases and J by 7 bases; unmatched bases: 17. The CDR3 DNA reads TGTGCCAGCTCTGCCGAACTGGGACAGGGTTTGGTTGAAGCTTTCTTT. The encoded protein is CASSAELGQGLVEAFF.

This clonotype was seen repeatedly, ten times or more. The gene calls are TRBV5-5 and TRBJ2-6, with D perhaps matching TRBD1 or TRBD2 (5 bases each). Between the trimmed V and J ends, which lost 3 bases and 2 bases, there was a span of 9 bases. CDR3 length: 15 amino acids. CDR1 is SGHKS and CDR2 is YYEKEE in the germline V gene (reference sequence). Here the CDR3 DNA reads TGTGCCAGCAGCTGGGACGGGACTGGGGCCAACGTCCTGACTTTC. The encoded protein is CASSWDGTGANVLTF.

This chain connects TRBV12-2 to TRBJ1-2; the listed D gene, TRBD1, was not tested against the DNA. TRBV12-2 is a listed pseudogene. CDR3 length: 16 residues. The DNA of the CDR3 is TGTGCAAGTCGCCCCGGCACCACCCACTTGGGGTATGGCTACACCTTC. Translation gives CASRPGTTHLGYGYTF.

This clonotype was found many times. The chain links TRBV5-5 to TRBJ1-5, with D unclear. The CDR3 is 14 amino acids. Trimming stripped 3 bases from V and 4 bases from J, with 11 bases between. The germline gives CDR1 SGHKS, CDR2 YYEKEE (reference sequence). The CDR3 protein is CASSSGRVNQPQHF. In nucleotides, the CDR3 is TGTGCCAGCAGCTCCGGAAGGGTTAATCAGCCCCAGCATTTT.

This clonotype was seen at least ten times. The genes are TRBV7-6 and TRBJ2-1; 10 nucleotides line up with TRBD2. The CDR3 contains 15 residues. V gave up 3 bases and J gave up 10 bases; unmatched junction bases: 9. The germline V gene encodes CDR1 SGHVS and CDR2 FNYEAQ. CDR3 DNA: TGTGCCAGCAGCTTTCTAGCGGGGGAGCCGTCGGAGCAGTTCTTC. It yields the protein CASSFLAGEPSEQFF.

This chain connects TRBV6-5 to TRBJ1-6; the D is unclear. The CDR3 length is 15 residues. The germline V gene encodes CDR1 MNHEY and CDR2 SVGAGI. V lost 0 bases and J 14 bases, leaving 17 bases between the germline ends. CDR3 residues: CASSYSSTGHRALHF. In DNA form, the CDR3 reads TGTGCCAGCAGTTACTCGTCAACGGGCCATCGGGCCCTCCACTTT.

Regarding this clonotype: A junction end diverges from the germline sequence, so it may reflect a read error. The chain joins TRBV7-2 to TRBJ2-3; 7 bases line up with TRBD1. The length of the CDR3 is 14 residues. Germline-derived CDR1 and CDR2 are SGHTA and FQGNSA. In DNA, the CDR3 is TGTGCCAGCAGCTTACAACAGGGGCGCGATACGCAGTGTTTT. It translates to CASSLQQGRDTQCF.

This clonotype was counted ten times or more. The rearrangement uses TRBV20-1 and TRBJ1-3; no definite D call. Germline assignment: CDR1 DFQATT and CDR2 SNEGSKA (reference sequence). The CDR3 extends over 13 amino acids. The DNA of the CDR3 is TGCGCCTTAGCGGGATATGATGGAAACACCATATATTTT. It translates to CALAGYDGNTIYF.

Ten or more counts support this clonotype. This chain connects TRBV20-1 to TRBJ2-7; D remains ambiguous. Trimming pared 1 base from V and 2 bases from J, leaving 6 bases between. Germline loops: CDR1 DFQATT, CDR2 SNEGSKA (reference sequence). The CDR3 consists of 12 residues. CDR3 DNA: TGCAGTGCTAGAGCCCTTCCCTACGAGCAGTACTTC. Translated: CSARALPYEQYF.

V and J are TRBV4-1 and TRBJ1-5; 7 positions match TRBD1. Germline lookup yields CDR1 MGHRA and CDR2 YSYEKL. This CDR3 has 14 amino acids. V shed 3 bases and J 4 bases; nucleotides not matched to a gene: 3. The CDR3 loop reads CASSHGQDNQPQHF. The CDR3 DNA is TGCGCCAGCAGCCACGGACAGGATAATCAGCCCCAGCATTTT.

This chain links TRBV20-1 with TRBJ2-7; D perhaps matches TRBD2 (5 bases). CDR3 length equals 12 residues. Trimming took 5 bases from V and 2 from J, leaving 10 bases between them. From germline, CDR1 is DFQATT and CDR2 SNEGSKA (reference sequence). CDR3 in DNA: TGCAGTGCTCGGGAAAGGACCTACGAGCAGTACTTC. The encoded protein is CSARERTYEQYF.